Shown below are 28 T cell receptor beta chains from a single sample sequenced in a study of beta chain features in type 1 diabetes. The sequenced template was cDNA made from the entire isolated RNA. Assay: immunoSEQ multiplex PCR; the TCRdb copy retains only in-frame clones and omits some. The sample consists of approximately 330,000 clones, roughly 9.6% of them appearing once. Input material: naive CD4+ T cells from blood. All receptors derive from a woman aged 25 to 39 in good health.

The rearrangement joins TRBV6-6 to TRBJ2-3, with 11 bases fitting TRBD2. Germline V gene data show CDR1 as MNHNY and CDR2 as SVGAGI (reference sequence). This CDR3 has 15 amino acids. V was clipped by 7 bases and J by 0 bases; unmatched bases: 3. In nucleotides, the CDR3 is TGTGCCAGCAAGGGACTAGCGGCTAGCACAGATACGCAGTATTTT. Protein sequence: CASKGLAASTDTQYF.

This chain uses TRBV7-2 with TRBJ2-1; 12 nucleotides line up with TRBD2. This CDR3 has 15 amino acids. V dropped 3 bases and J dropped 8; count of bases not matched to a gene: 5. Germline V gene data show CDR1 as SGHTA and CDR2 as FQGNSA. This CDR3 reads CASSFGTSGRYEQFF. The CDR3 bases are TGTGCCAGCAGCTTTGGTACTAGCGGGAGGTATGAGCAGTTCTTC.

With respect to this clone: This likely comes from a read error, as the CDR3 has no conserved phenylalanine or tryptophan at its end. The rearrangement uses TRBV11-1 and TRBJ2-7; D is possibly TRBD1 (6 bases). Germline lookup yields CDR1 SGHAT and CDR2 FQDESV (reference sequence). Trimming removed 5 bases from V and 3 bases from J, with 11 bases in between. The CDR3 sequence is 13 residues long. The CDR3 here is CASSRQDLYEQYL. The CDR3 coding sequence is TGTGCCAGCAGCCGACAGGACCTCTACGAGCAGTACCTC.

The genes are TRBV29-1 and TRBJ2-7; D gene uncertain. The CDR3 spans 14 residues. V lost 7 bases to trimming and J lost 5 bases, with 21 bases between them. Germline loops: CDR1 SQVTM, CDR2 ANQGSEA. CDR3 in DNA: TGCAGCGCCTCGATGAAAGCGTGGCATGACGAGCAGTACTTC. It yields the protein CSASMKAWHDEQYF.

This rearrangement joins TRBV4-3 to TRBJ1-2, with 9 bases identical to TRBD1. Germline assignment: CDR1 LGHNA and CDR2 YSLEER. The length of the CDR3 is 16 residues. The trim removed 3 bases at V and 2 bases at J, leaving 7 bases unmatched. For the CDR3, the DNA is TGCGCCAGCAGCCACCCTCCGGGACAGGGAAACTATGGCTACACCTTC. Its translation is CASSHPPGQGNYGYTF.

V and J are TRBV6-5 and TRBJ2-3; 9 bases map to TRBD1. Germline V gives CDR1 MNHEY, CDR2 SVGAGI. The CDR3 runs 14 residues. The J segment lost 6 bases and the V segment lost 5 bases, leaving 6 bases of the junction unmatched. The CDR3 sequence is CASSHRQGEDTQYF. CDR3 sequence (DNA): TGTGCCAGCAGTCATCGACAGGGGGAGGATACGCAGTATTTT.

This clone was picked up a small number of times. CDR3 DNA: TGTGCCAGCAGCTCAGCAGGGGAAAGGGAGCAGTACTTC. Its translation is CASSSAGEREQYF. J is TRBJ2-7 and V is TRBV7-3, with D possibly TRBD1 on 6 matching bases. Germline values: CDR1 SGHTA, CDR2 FQGTGA. The CDR3 runs 13 residues. V lost 4 bases and J 7 bases, leaving 14 bases between the germline ends. Full variable domain (rest looked up from reference TRBV7-3 and TRBJ2-7): GAGVSQTPSNKVTEKGKYVELRCDPISGHTALYWYRQSLGQGPEFLIYFQGTGAADDSGLPNDRFFAVRPEGSVSTLKIQRTERGDSAVYLCASSSAGEREQYFGPGTRLTVT.

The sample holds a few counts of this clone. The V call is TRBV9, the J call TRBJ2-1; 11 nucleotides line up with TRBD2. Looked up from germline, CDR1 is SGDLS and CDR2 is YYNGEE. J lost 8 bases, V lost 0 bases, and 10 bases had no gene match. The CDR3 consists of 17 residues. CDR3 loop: CASSVGVAGGPVHEQFF. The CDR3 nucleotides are TGTGCCAGCAGCGTAGGGGTAGCGGGAGGGCCGGTGCATGAGCAGTTCTTC.

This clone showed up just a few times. This CDR3 reads CASSFVGRDDEQYF. The CDR3 DNA is TGTGCCAGCAGCTTCGTGGGGCGCGATGACGAGCAGTACTTC. The chain employs TRBV13 and TRBJ2-7, with D perhaps matching TRBD1 (5 bases). The CDR3 length is 14 residues. The germline V gene encodes CDR1 PRHDT and CDR2 FYEKMQ (reference sequence). V was cut by 3 bases and J by 5 bases, with 14 bases left in between.

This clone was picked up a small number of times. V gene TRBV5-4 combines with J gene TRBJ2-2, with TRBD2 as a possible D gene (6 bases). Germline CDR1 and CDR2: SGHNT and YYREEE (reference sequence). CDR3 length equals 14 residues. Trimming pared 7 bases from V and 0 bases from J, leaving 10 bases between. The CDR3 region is CASHVAANTGELFF. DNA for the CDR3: TGTGCCAGCCACGTAGCGGCGAACACCGGGGAGCTGTTTTTT.

Here the CDR3 reads CASSLRPKETANYGYTF. DNA for the CDR3: TGTGCCAGCAGCCTGCGGCCGAAGGAGACTGCTAACTATGGCTACACCTTC. The chain carries TRBV7-6 and TRBJ1-2; no clear D. Germline CDR1 is SGHVS and CDR2 is FNYEAQ. This CDR3 spans 17 amino acids. Trimming pared 5 bases from V and 0 bases from J, leaving 19 bases between.

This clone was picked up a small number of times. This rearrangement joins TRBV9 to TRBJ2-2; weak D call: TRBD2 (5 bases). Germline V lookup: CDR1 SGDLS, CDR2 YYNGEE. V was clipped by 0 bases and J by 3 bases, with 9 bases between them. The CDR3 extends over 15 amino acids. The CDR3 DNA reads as TGTGCCAGCAGCGTAGAGTTGCGGGACACCGGGGAGCTGTTTTTT. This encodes CASSVELRDTGELFF.

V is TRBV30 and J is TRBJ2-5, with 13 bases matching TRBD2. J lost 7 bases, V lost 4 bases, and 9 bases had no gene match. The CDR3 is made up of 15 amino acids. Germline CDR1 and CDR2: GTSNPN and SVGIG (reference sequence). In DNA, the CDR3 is TGTGCCTGGATGGGACTAGCGGGGAGGGGCTGGACCCAGTACTTC. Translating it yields CAWMGLAGRGWTQYF.

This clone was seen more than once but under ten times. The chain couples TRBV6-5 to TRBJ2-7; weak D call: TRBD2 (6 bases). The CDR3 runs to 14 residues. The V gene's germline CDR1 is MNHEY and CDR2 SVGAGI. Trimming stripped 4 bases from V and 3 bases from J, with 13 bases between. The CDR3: CASSSPRGVYEQYF. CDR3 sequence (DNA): TGTGCCAGCAGTTCCCCGCGGGGTGTCTACGAGCAGTACTTC.

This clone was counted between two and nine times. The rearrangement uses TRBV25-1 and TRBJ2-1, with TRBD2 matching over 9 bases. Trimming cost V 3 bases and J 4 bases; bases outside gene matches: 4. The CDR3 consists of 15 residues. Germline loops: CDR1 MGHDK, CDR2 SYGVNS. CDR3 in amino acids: CASSDASGTYNEQFF. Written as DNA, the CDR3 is TGTGCCAGCAGTGATGCTAGCGGGACGTACAATGAGCAGTTCTTC.

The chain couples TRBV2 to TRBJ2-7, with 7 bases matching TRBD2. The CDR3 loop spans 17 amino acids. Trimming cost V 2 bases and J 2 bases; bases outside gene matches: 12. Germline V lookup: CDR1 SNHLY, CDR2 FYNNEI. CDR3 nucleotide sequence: TGTGCCAGCAGTGAATTAAGAAACTTCCGGGAGGCCTACGAGCAGTACTTC. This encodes CASSELRNFREAYEQYF.

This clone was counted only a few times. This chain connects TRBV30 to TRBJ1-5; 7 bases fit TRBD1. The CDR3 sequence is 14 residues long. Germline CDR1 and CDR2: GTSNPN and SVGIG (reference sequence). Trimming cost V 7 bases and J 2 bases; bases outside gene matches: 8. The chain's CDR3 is CAFSQGNGNQPQHF. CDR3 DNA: TGTGCCTTCTCACAGGGGAATGGCAATCAGCCCCAGCATTTT.

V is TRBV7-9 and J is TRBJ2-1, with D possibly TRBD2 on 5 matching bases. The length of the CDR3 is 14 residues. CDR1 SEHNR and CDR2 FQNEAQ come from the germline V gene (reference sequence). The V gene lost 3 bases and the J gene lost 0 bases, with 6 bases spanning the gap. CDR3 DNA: TGTGCCAGCAGCTTGGACTCCTCCTACAATGAGCAGTTCTTC. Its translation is CASSLDSSYNEQFF. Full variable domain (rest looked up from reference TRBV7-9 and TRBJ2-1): DTGVSQNPRHKITKRGQNVTFRCDPISEHNRLYWYRQTLGQGPEFLTYFQNEAQLEKSRLLSDRFSAERPKGSFSTLEIQRTEQGDSAMYLCASSLDSSYNEQFFGPGTRLTVL.

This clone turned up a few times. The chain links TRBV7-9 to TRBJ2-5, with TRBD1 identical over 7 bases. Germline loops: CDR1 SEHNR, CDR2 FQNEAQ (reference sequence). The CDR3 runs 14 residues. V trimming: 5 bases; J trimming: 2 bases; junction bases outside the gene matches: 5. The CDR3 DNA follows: TGTGCCAGCAGCCGTACCAGGGGGCAAGAGACCCAGTACTTC. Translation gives CASSRTRGQETQYF.

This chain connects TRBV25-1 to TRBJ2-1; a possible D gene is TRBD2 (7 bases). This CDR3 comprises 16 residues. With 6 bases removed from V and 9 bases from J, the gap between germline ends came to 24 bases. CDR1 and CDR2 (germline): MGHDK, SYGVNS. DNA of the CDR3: TGTGCCAGCAGAGGGTCAGGGGCGGGAGAAGGGTCTGAGCAGTTCTTC. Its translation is CASRGSGAGEGSEQFF.

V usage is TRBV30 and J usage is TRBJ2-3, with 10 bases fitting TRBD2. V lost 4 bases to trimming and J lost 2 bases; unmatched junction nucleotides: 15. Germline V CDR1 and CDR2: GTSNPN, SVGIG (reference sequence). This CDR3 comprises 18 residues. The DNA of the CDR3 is TGTGCCTGGAACAATGGAGCGGGAGGGCCTGGTCACACAGATACGCAGTATTTT. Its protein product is CAWNNGAGGPGHTDTQYF. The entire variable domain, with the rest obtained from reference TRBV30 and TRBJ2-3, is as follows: SQTIHQWPATLVQPVGSPLSLECTVEGTSNPNLYWYRQAAGRGLQLLFYSVGIGQISSEVPQNLSASRPQDRQFILSSKKLLLSDSGFYLCAWNNGAGGPGHTDTQYFGPGTRLTVL.

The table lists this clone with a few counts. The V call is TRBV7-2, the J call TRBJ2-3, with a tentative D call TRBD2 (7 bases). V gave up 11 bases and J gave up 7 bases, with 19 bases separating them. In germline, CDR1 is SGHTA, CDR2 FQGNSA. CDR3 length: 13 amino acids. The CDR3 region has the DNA TGTGCCGGGGGGGGGCCTAACGTTAATACGCAGTATTTT. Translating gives CAGGGPNVNTQYF. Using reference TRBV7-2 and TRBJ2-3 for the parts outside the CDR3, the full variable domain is GAGVSQSPSNKVTEKGKDVELRCDPISGHTALYWYRQSLGQGLEFLIYFQGNSAPDKSGLPSDRFSAERTGGSVSTLTIQRTQQEDSAVYLCAGGGPNVNTQYFGPGTRLTVL.

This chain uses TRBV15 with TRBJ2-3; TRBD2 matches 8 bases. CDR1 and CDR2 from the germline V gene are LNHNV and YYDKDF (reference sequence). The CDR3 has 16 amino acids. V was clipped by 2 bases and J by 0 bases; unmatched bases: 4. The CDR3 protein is CATSRRSGASTDTQYF. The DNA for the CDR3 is TGTGCCACCAGCAGACGTAGCGGGGCTAGCACAGATACGCAGTATTTT.

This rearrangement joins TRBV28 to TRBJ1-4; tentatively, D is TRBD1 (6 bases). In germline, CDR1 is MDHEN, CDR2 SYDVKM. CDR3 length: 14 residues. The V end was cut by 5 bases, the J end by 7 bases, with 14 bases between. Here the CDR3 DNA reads TGTGCCAGCAGTCCCTACCCCAGGGGTGAAAAACTGTTTTTT. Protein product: CASSPYPRGEKLFF.

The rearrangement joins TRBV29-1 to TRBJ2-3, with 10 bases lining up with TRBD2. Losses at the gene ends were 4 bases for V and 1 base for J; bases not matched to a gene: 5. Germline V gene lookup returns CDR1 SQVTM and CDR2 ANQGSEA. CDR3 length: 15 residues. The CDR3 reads CSVGLAGRGTDTQYF. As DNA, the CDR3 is TGCAGCGTTGGACTAGCGGGTAGGGGCACAGATACGCAGTATTTT.

The DNA for the CDR3 is TGTGCCAGCAGCTTGGGGGGGAGGGGCGATGAGCAGTTCTTC. Translated: CASSLGGRGDEQFF. V is TRBV11-3 and J is TRBJ2-1, with TRBD2 matching over 7 bases. The germline CDR1 and CDR2 sequences are SGHNT and YENEEA. This CDR3 is 14 amino acids long. With V trimmed by 3 bases and J by 8 bases, 7 bases remained unmatched. Complete variable domain (other parts from reference TRBV11-3 and TRBJ2-1): EAGVVQSPRYKIIEKKQPVAFWCNPISGHNTLYWYLQNLGQGPELLIRYENEEAVDDSQLPKDRFSAERLKGVDSTLKIQPAELGDSAVYLCASSLGGRGDEQFFGPGTRLTVL.

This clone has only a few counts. The CDR3 region is CASSFVEDSDTQYF. The CDR3 DNA follows: TGTGCCAGCAGCTTCGTGGAGGATTCAGATACGCAGTATTTT. The chain is built from TRBV11-2 and TRBJ2-3; possible D gene TRBD2, 5 bases. CDR1 is SGHAT, CDR2 FQNNGV, per germline. This CDR3 has 14 residues. V was shortened by 3 bases and J by 4 bases, with 11 bases between the two germline ends.

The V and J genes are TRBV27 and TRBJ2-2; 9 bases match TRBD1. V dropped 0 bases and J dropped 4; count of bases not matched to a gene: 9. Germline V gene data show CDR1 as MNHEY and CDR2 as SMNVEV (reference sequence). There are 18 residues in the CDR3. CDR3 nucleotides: TGTGCCAGCAGTTTATCCTGGGACAGGGTAGATGGCACCGGGGAGCTGTTTTTT. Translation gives CASSLSWDRVDGTGELFF.